Presented here are 6 T cell receptor beta chains from one specimen sequenced in a study of T cells in Graves' hyperthyroidism and ophthalmopathy. Amplification of TCR beta CDR3 regions used RNA as the template. TCR CDR3 regions were first amplified by RT-PCR with HTBI primers. TCRdb used MiXCR to reprocess the multiplex PCR reads, holding one entry per CDR3 protein. The repertoire holds around 420,000 distinct CDR3 sequences, with roughly 14% as singletons. The material sequenced was blood. The source of these receptors is a woman between 18 and 29 years old with Graves' hyperthyroidism.

CDR3 loop: CASSLGRLYEQYF. CDR3 sequence (DNA): TGCGCCAGCAGCTTGGGCAGATTATACGAGCAGTACTTC. This rearrangement joins TRBV5-1 to TRBJ2-7; D gene uncertain. The germline V gene encodes CDR1 SGHRS and CDR2 YFSETQ. The CDR3 extends over 13 amino acids. V lost 0 bases and J lost 4, with 8 bases in between.

The chain has TRBV27 and TRBJ2-7; 9 positions agree with TRBD1. Per germline, CDR1 MNHEY and CDR2 SMNVEV (reference sequence). V was clipped by 2 bases and J by 3 bases; unmatched bases: 8. CDR3 length equals 16 residues. The CDR3 loop reads CASSLKVQGALYEQYF. CDR3 in DNA: TGTGCCAGCAGTTTAAAAGTACAGGGGGCCCTCTACGAGCAGTACTTC.

At least ten counts were recorded for this clonotype. The chain is built from TRBV28 and TRBJ2-7; TRBD1 matches at 7 bases. There are 16 residues in the CDR3. The V and J ends lost 3 bases and 3 bases, in that order; junction bases with no gene match: 11. Germline CDR1 reads MDHEN; CDR2 reads SYDVKM. The CDR3 protein is CASSFLRQGQGYEQYF. The CDR3 nucleotides are TGTGCCAGCAGTTTCCTCAGACAGGGCCAAGGCTACGAGCAGTACTTC.

This clonotype was observed many times. The chain links TRBV29-1 to TRBJ2-1; a possible D gene is TRBD1 (6 bases). The CDR3 totals 19 residues. CDR1 and CDR2 (germline): SQVTM, ANQGSEA. The germline V and J ends were trimmed by 3 bases and 0 bases, with 24 bases remaining between them. The CDR3 nucleotides read TGCAGCGTTGATCCGGAGGTGGGACAATACCCCCGCTCCTACAATGAGCAGTTCTTC. Amino acid sequence: CSVDPEVGQYPRSYNEQFF.

This clonotype showed up just a few times. The V and J genes are TRBV6-1 and TRBJ2-1, with TRBD2 as a possible D gene (6 bases). From germline, CDR1 is MNHNS and CDR2 SASEGT. V lost 6 bases and J 4 bases, leaving 13 bases between the germline ends. CDR3 length equals 14 residues. This CDR3 is CASRWDLEYNEQFF. The CDR3 nucleotides are TGTGCCAGCAGGTGGGACTTAGAGTACAATGAGCAGTTCTTC.

This chain joins TRBV6-4 and TRBJ1-1; D gene unclear. The germline V and J ends were trimmed by 0 bases and 4 bases, with 9 bases remaining between them. The CDR3 is made up of 14 amino acids. Looked up from germline, CDR1 is MRHNA and CDR2 is SNTAGT. CDR3: CASSDSFPPTEAFF. For the CDR3, the DNA is TGTGCCAGCAGTGACTCGTTTCCCCCCACTGAAGCTTTCTTT.